These 30 T cell receptor beta chains originate from one sample sequenced in a study of patients and donors after allogeneic stem cell transplantation. TCRdb re-called the RT-PCR reads through MiXCR, storing one row per CDR3 protein. This sample has approximately 150,000 distinct CDR3 sequences, with approximately 35% found just once. Sequencing was performed on blood, either unsorted or a sorted T cell fraction (not recorded which). These receptors were obtained from a human donor who was either an allogeneic HSCT recipient or a stem cell or donor lymphocyte infusion donor (not recorded which). It is not recorded whose cells these are; they may come from a transplant donor.

This clonotype was counted a few times. This rearrangement joins TRBV20-1 to TRBJ1-1; D is unclear. In germline, CDR1 is DFQATT, CDR2 SNEGSKA (reference sequence). The CDR3 contains 14 residues. V was pared by 5 bases and J by 5 bases, with 18 bases between. The CDR3 here is CSAPAVGLRTEAFF. DNA of the CDR3: TGCAGTGCTCCGGCGGTGGGCCTAAGGACTGAAGCTTTCTTT.

This clonotype occurred a few times. The rearrangement links TRBV13 to TRBJ2-2; 7 bases line up with TRBD1. The CDR3 contains 17 residues. The J segment lost 3 bases and the V segment lost 5 bases, leaving 12 bases of the junction unmatched. CDR1 and CDR2 (germline): PRHDT, FYEKMQ (reference sequence). The CDR3 loop reads CASSQGYRGRDTGELFF. As DNA, the CDR3 is TGTGCCAGCAGCCAAGGCTACAGGGGACGGGACACCGGGGAGCTGTTTTTT.

This clonotype has just a few counts. The chain is built from TRBV10-2 and TRBJ1-2, with D hard to call. The CDR3 totals 13 residues. V was shortened by 5 bases and J by 2 bases, with 9 bases between the two germline ends. Germline CDR1 and CDR2: WSHSY and SAAADI. CDR3 nucleotide sequence: TGCGCCAGCAGTTTCAGCACAAACTATGGCTACACCTTC. Translating gives CASSFSTNYGYTF.

The V gene is TRBV11-2, the J gene TRBJ2-5; 10 bases agree with TRBD2. The trim removed 3 bases at V and 4 bases at J, leaving 5 bases unmatched. The CDR3 loop spans 15 amino acids. CDR1 SGHAT and CDR2 FQNNGV come from the germline V gene. The CDR3 protein is CASSLSSGGGETQYF. The DNA of the CDR3 is TGTGCCAGCAGCTTGTCCAGCGGGGGGGGAGAGACCCAGTACTTC.

The chain has TRBV29-1 and TRBJ1-1, with D perhaps matching TRBD1 (5 bases). Germline lookup yields CDR1 SQVTM and CDR2 ANQGSEA. Trimming took 4 bases from V and 3 from J, leaving 15 bases between them. This CDR3 spans 14 amino acids. The CDR3 DNA sequence: TGCAGCGTTGCTGTAAGGGGAAAAGACACTGAAGCTTTCTTT. This gives the protein CSVAVRGKDTEAFF.

The chain employs TRBV7-9 and TRBJ2-1; TRBD2 matches at 7 bases. The CDR3 sequence is 18 residues long. Trimming took 4 bases from V and 8 from J; bases not matched to a gene: 20. Looked up from germline, CDR1 is SEHNR and CDR2 is FQNEAQ (reference sequence). This chain's CDR3 is CASSSVTGTIGASDEQFF. The CDR3 bases are TGTGCCAGCAGCTCCGTGACCGGGACTATTGGAGCCAGCGATGAGCAGTTCTTC.

The table lists this clonotype with a few counts. The V and J genes are TRBV12-5 and TRBJ1-2; a weak D match, TRBD1 (6 bases). Germline V CDR1 and CDR2: LGHNT, FRNRAP. The V and J ends lost 5 bases and 6 bases respectively, with 19 bases between them. The CDR3 runs to 15 residues. The DNA of the CDR3 is TGTGCTAGTGGTACCGGGACAAGCCGATGGGATGGCTACACCTTC. Encoded protein: CASGTGTSRWDGYTF.

V usage is TRBV7-2 and J usage is TRBJ1-5, with a possible D match to TRBD1 (5 bases). The V end lost 5 bases, the J end lost 5 bases, and 13 bases lay between the germline ends. The germline V gene has CDR1 SGHTA and CDR2 FQGNSA. The CDR3 sequence is 14 residues long. In nucleotides, the CDR3 is TGTGCCAGCAGCCCCGGGGGGAGCGATCAGCCCCAGCATTTT. Translation gives CASSPGGSDQPQHF.

The V call is TRBV12-3 or TRBV12-4, the J call TRBJ1-2; TRBD1 agrees at 7 bases. The CDR3 is 14 amino acids. The V and J ends lost 3 bases and 2 bases, in that order; junction bases with no gene match: 3. The CDR3 nucleotides read TGTGCCAGCAGTTTGACGGGACAGAACTATGGCTACACCTTC. This sequence encodes CASSLTGQNYGYTF.

This clonotype has just a few counts. The J gene is TRBJ1-5, the V gene TRBV13, with 8 bases that match TRBD1. Losses at the gene ends were 3 bases for V and 8 bases for J; bases not matched to a gene: 3. The CDR3 is made up of 13 amino acids. Germline CDR1 is PRHDT and CDR2 is FYEKMQ (reference sequence). The CDR3 region has the DNA TGTGCCAGCAGCTTGTCAGGGGGCAAGCCCCAGCATTTT. Amino acid sequence: CASSLSGGKPQHF.

The chain joins TRBV7-3 to TRBJ1-1, with D unresolved. This CDR3 contains 13 residues. Germline-derived CDR1 and CDR2 are SGHTA and FQGTGA. With 5 bases removed from V and 7 bases from J, the gap between germline ends came to 14 bases. The CDR3, as DNA: TGTGCCAGCAGCCTCGGGCAACACAGTGAAGCTTTCTTT. It translates to CASSLGQHSEAFF.

The rearrangement joins TRBV20-1 to TRBJ2-7, with D possibly matching TRBD1 (6 bases). The ends were cut back, 4 bases at V and 4 bases at J, with 14 bases in the middle. The CDR3 length is 13 residues. The germline V gene has CDR1 DFQATT and CDR2 SNEGSKA (reference sequence). CDR3 sequence reads: CSAKAQGLYEQYV. The CDR3 DNA sequence: TGCAGTGCTAAGGCCCAGGGGCTATACGAGCAGTACGTC.

This clonotype has only a few counts. The chain links TRBV6-5 to TRBJ1-2; D unclear. V shed 8 bases and J shed 1 base, with 11 bases lying between them. The CDR3 spans 13 residues. CDR1 and CDR2 from the germline V gene are MNHEY and SVGAGI. The CDR3 DNA is TGTGCCAGCGGTGGGAACCTTAACTATGGCTACACCTTC. It is translated as CASGGNLNYGYTF.

This clonotype has more than one count but fewer than ten. The V and J genes are TRBV28 and TRBJ1-1; D gene ambiguous. This CDR3 comprises 14 residues. V was shortened by 2 bases and J by 5 bases, with 12 bases between the two germline ends. Germline CDR1 MDHEN, CDR2 SYDVKM. CDR3 region: CASSLVRAGTEAFF. In DNA, the CDR3 is TGTGCCAGCAGTTTAGTAAGGGCGGGTACTGAAGCTTTCTTT.

This clonotype was observed a few times. V usage is TRBV10-3 and J usage is TRBJ1-1; D not certain. With 4 bases removed from V and 0 bases from J, the gap between germline ends came to 6 bases. Germline-derived CDR1 and CDR2 are ENHRY and SYGVKD. This CDR3 has 13 amino acids. Written as DNA, the CDR3 is TGTGCCATCAGTGTTAGCATGAACACTGAAGCTTTCTTT. Residues: CAISVSMNTEAFF.

This clonotype was counted many times. The V and J genes are TRBV7-2 and TRBJ1-2, with D possibly TRBD1 on 6 matching bases. V lost 5 bases, J lost 6 bases, and 13 bases lay in between. The CDR3 runs to 13 residues. Germline assignment: CDR1 SGHTA and CDR2 FQGNSA. The CDR3 region has the DNA TGTGCCAGCAGCCCATACAGGGATAATGGCTACACCTTC. Translated: CASSPYRDNGYTF.

The V call is TRBV4-3, the J call TRBJ2-7; the D gene is possibly TRBD1 (5 bases). Trimming removed 1 base from V and 4 bases from J, with 11 bases in between. Germline values: CDR1 LGHNA, CDR2 YSLEER. The CDR3 is made up of 14 amino acids. Written as DNA, the CDR3 is TGCGCCAGCAGCCAAGGCAGGGAAGTATACGAGCAGTACTTC. Translating gives CASSQGREVYEQYF.

The rearrangement links TRBV27 to TRBJ1-5; D possibly corresponds to TRBD1 (6 bases). V was pared by 0 bases and J by 6 bases, with 9 bases between. The germline gives CDR1 MNHEY, CDR2 SMNVEV (reference sequence). The CDR3 has 14 residues. CDR3 protein: CASSLSPTGQPQHF. CDR3 nucleotide sequence: TGTGCCAGCAGTTTATCCCCGACAGGTCAGCCCCAGCATTTT.

This clonotype was seen only a few times. The J gene is TRBJ1-5, the V gene TRBV5-5, with a tentative D call TRBD1 (5 bases). Trimming pared 4 bases from V and 1 base from J, leaving 12 bases between. This CDR3 is built from 15 residues. Germline CDR1 is SGHKS and CDR2 is YYEKEE (reference sequence). The CDR3: CASSTGLMSNQPQHF. For the CDR3, the DNA is TGTGCCAGCAGCACGGGACTAATGAGCAATCAGCCCCAGCATTTT.

This clonotype came up a few times. The chain recombines TRBV20-1 with TRBJ1-5; D remains unclear. The CDR3 contains 12 residues. Trimming left V 3 bases short and J 7 bases short, with 10 bases between. CDR1 and CDR2 from the germline V gene are DFQATT and SNEGSKA (reference sequence). CDR3 protein: CSASWEIQPQHF. DNA for the CDR3: TGCAGTGCTAGCTGGGAGATCCAGCCCCAGCATTTT.

J is TRBJ1-2 and V is TRBV5-6, with D possibly TRBD1 on 6 matching bases. This CDR3 contains 13 residues. Per the germline V gene, CDR1 is SGHDT and CDR2 is YYEEEE. V lost 4 bases to trimming and J lost 8 bases, with 15 bases between them. CDR3 sequence reads: CASSPGQFWGYTF. The CDR3 DNA reads as TGTGCCAGCAGCCCAGGACAGTTTTGGGGCTACACCTTC.

The chain employs TRBV6-6 and TRBJ1-1, with no clear D. The V end lost 7 bases, the J end lost 3 bases, and 3 bases lay between the germline ends. Germline V lookup: CDR1 MNHNY, CDR2 SVGAGI (reference sequence). The CDR3 is made up of 10 amino acids. CDR3 region: CASIDTEAFF. The CDR3 coding sequence is TGTGCCAGCATTGACACTGAAGCTTTCTTT.

The chain joins TRBV6-5 to TRBJ1-2, with D unresolved. V was pared by 6 bases and J by 0 bases, with 8 bases between. This CDR3 has 13 amino acids. Looked up from germline, CDR1 is MNHEY and CDR2 is SVGAGI. The DNA for the CDR3 is TGTGCCAGCAGAACCAACTCTAACTATGGCTACACCTTC. This translates into CASRTNSNYGYTF.

This clonotype was counted between two and nine times. This chain links TRBV12-3 or TRBV12-4 with TRBJ1-4; the D is unclear. The CDR3 is made up of 13 amino acids. Deletions cut 0 bases from V and 6 bases from J, with 5 bases between. The CDR3 region is CASSLARHEKLFF. CDR3 sequence (DNA): TGTGCCAGCAGTTTAGCGCGGCATGAAAAACTGTTTTTT.

This chain connects TRBV28 to TRBJ1-3; D gene unclear. Germline assignment: CDR1 MDHEN and CDR2 SYDVKM. Trimming removed 7 bases at V and 0 bases at J, with 13 bases between. CDR3 length: 15 amino acids. CDR3 loop: CASTPGRVSGNTIYF. The CDR3 nucleotides are TGTGCCAGCACCCCCGGGAGGGTCTCTGGAAACACCATATATTTT.

CDR3 DNA sequence: TGTGCCAGCAGTCCCCACAGGAACACCGGGGAGCTGTTTTTT. This codes for CASSPHRNTGELFF. The chain has TRBV27 and TRBJ2-2, with unresolved D. Germline loops: CDR1 MNHEY, CDR2 SMNVEV (reference sequence). The CDR3 is made up of 14 amino acids. Trimming cost V 5 bases and J 1 base, with 8 bases left between them.

The chain links TRBV12-3 or TRBV12-4 to TRBJ1-6, with D uncertain. The CDR3 has 12 residues. Trimming pared 6 bases from V and 6 bases from J, leaving 6 bases between. The CDR3 DNA is TGTGCCAGCAGATTTTTTAATTCACCCCTCCACTTT. It specifies CASRFFNSPLHF.

The chain joins TRBV4-3 to TRBJ1-2, with 7 bases matching TRBD1. V dropped 3 bases and J dropped 2; count of bases not matched to a gene: 12. There are 17 residues in the CDR3. Looked up from germline, CDR1 is LGHNA and CDR2 is YSLEER. As DNA, the CDR3 is TGCGCCAGCAGCCACGATAGGAAGGGGGCGCGGAACTATGGCTACACCTTC. Its translation is CASSHDRKGARNYGYTF.

This clonotype was seen only a few times. The rearrangement joins TRBV28 to TRBJ2-3, with D unresolved. V was shortened by 3 bases and J by 4 bases, with 8 bases between the two germline ends. The CDR3 totals 13 residues. Per germline, CDR1 MDHEN and CDR2 SYDVKM. The CDR3 sequence: CASSFRSPDTQYF. The CDR3, as DNA: TGTGCCAGCAGTTTCCGGTCCCCAGATACGCAGTATTTT.

The chain carries TRBV27 and TRBJ2-7, with D possibly TRBD1 on 6 matching bases. Between the trimmed V and J ends, which lost 6 bases and 4 bases, there was a span of 13 bases. The CDR3 has 13 residues. Germline V CDR1 and CDR2: MNHEY, SMNVEV (reference sequence). The CDR3 loop reads CASSTGPRYEQYF. The DNA for the CDR3 is TGTGCCAGCAGCACAGGGCCTCGGTACGAGCAGTACTTC.